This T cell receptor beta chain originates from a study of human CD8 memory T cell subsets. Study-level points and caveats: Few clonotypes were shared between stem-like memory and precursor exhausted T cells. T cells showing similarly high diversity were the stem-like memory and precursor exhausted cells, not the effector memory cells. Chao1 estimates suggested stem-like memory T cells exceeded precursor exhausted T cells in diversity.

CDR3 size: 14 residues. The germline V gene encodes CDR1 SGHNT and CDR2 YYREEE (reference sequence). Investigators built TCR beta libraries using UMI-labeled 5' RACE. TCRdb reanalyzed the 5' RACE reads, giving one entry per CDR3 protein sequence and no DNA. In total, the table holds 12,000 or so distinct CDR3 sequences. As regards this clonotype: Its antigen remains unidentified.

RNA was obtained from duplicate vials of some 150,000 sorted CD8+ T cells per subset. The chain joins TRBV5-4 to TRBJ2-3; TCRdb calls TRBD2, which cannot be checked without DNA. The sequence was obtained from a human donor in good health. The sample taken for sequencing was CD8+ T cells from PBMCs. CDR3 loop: CASSFGRNTDTQYF.